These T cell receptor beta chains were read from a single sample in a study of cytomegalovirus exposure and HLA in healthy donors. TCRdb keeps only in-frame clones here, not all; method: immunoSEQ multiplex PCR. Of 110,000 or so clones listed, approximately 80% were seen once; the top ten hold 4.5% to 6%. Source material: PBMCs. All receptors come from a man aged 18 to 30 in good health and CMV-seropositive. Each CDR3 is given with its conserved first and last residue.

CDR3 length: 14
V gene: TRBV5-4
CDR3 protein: CASSFAGGFYEQYF

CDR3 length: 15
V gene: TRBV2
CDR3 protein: CASRDLGQSGNTIYF

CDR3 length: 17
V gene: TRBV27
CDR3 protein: CASRGSSGRASYNEQFF

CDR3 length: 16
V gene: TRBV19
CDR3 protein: CASSINSGSSGNTIYF

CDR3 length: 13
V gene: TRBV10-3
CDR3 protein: CAINISGSKTQYF

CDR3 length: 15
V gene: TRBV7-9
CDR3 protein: CASSLIVQGADGYTF

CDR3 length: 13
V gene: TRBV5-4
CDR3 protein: CASRLDKTGEQFF

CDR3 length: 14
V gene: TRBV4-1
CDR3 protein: CASSHPGQGRGYTF

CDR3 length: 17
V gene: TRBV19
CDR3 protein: CASRDGRGGSGANGLTF

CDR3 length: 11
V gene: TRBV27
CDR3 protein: CASSHWDTQYF

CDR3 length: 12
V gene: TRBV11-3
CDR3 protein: CASSLAGQPPYF

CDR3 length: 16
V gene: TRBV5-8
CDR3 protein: CASSPGLAGPPYEQYF

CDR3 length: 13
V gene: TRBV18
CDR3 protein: CASFRARDTEAFF

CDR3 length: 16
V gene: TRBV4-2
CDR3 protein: CASSQVSGGGGYEQFF

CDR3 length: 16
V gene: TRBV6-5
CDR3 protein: CASSYSASGSFNEQYF

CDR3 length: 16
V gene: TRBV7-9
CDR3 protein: CASSLGNTGGTDTQYF

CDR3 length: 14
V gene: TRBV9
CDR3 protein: CASSVLTGSDTQYF

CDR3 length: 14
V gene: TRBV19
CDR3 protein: CASNTGTGGPEAFF

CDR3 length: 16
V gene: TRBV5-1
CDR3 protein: CASSRTGGSFTGELFF

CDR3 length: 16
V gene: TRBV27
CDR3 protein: CASSFLGDTGSEKLFF

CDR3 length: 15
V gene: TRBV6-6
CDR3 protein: CASSRRQGTNTEAFF

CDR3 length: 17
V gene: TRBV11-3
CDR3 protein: CASSPGTGYSGANVLTF

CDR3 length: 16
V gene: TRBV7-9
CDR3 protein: CASSSPHRATSYEQYF

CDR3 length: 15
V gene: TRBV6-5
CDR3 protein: CASSYNPEQQGKLFF

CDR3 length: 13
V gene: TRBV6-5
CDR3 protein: CASSYVGDTEAFF

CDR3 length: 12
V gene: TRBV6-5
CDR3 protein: CASSSLTDTQYF

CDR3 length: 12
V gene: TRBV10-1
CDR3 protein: CASGGTGREQYF

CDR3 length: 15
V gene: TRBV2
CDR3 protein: CASTQRVRQAIEQYF

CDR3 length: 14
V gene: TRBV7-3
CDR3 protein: CASSLNGFADTQYF

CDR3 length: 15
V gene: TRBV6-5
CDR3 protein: CASSYDSSGANVLTF

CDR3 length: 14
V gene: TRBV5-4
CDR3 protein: CASSPKRRDLEAFF

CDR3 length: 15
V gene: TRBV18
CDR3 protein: CASSPRGTRNTEAFF

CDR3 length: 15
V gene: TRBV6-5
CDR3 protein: CASSYSNIPQETQYF

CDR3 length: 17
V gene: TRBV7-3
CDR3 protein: CASSRTGGTGPQETQYF

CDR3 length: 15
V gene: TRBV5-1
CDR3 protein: CASSLRERERDTQYF

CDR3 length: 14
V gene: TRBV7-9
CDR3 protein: CASSLSGSAYEQYF

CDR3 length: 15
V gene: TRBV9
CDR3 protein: CASSVSGVHYNEQFF

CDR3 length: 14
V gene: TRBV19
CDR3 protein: CATSVRGFTYGYTF

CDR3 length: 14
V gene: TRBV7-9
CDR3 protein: CASSLVAGGDEQYF

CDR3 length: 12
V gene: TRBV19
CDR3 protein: CASSIINSPLHF

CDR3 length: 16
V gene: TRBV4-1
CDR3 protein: CASSQVYRDTLLGYTF

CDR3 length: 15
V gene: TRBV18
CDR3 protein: CASSSTGGRVYEQYF

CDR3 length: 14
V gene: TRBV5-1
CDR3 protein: CASSLTGNTGELFF

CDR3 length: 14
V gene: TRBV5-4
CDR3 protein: CASSRTGGFTEAFF

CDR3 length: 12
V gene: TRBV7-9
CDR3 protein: CASSPIGNTIYF

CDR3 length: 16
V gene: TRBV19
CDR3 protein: CASSPQKQGNNYGYTF

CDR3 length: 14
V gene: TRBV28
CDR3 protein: CASSSRPGHTEAFF

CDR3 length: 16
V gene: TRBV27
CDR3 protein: CASSPVSSGSYNEQFF

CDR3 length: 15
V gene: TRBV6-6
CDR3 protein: CASSYSTSGGNTIYF

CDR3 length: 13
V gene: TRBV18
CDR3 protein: CASSPTGAETQYF

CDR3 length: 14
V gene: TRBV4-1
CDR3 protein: CASSHGTGPGPQHF

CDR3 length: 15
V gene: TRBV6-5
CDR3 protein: CASSTGTGSTGELFF

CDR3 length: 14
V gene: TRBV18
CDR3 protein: CASSPQQGKETQYF

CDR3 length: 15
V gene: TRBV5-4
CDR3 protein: CASSLSKDMNTEAFF

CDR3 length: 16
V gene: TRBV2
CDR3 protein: CASNFQFGTANQPQHF